Presented here are 15 T cell receptor beta chains from one specimen sequenced in a study of cytomegalovirus exposure and HLA in healthy donors. 13 Jbeta primers and 60 Vbeta primers were used for the PCR. Sequencing was performed with immunoSEQ multiplex PCR; in TCRdb, only in-frame clones are kept and a portion is missing. The profile shows about 180,000 clones, around 80% of them singletons. Source material: PBMCs. Receptors originate from a man in his forties in good health and CMV-seronegative.

There are a few counts of this clone. The chain couples TRBV7-9 to TRBJ2-7, with D possibly being TRBD2 (5 bases). The CDR3 spans 12 residues. V lost 4 bases and J 3 bases, leaving 7 bases between the germline ends. CDR1 is SEHNR and CDR2 is FQNEAQ in the germline V gene (reference sequence). CDR3 DNA: TGTGCCAGCAGCTCACTAGGCTACGAGCAGTACTTC. Its translation: CASSSLGYEQYF.

This clone came up once. The rearrangement links TRBV27 to TRBJ2-7; 9 nucleotides match TRBD2. Trimming took 6 bases from V and 3 from J; bases not matched to a gene: 6. CDR1 is MNHEY, CDR2 SMNVEV, per germline (reference sequence). The CDR3 has 14 residues. The CDR3 region is CASSRQAGGYEQYF. Written as DNA, the CDR3 is TGTGCCAGCAGCCGACAAGCGGGGGGCTACGAGCAGTACTTC.

The chain carries TRBV7-2 and TRBJ1-4; D is possibly TRBD1 (5 bases). Germline V gives CDR1 SGHTA, CDR2 FQGNSA. The CDR3 loop spans 15 amino acids. V shed 1 base and J shed 7 bases, with 13 bases lying between them. In nucleotides, the CDR3 is TGTGCCAGCAGCTTAGATCGGGGGATAGGTGAAAAACTGTTTTTT. Its translation: CASSLDRGIGEKLFF.

V gene TRBV11-2 combines with J gene TRBJ1-6; 7 bases align to TRBD1. The CDR3 spans 16 residues. From germline, CDR1 is SGHAT and CDR2 FQNNGV. Trimming at V came to 3 bases and at J to 4 bases, leaving 6 bases not matched to a gene. CDR3 sequence: CASSFGRGQYNSPLHF. DNA of the CDR3: TGTGCCAGCAGCTTCGGTCGGGGACAGTATAATTCACCCCTCCACTTT.

This chain connects TRBV7-2 to TRBJ2-7; 7 nucleotides line up with TRBD2. The CDR3 runs to 16 residues. V shed 5 bases and J 4 bases; nucleotides not matched to a gene: 14. Per the germline V gene, CDR1 is SGHTA and CDR2 is FQGNSA. This CDR3 is CASSLWGTNEIYEQYF. CDR3 DNA: TGTGCCAGCAGCCTTTGGGGGACTAACGAGATTTACGAGCAGTACTTC.

The chain couples TRBV30 to TRBJ1-1; TRBD1 matches at 7 bases. The V and J ends lost 3 bases and 4 bases, in that order; junction bases with no gene match: 5. This CDR3 has 13 amino acids. Germline values: CDR1 GTSNPN, CDR2 SVGIG (reference sequence). Here the CDR3 DNA reads TGTGCCTGGAGCCTCGGGACAGTCACTGAAGCTTTCTTT. It translates to CAWSLGTVTEAFF.

This chain uses TRBV5-1 with TRBJ2-7; 9 bases agree with TRBD2. The CDR3 totals 16 residues. Germline V CDR1 and CDR2: SGHRS, YFSETQ. V was clipped by 0 bases and J by 1 base; unmatched bases: 5. CDR3 coding DNA: TGCGCCAGCAGCTTGGTAGGAGCGGGGGGTTCCTACGAGCAGTACTTC. Translating gives CASSLVGAGGSYEQYF.

The rearrangement links TRBV7-2 to TRBJ1-2; 7 bases align to TRBD1. This CDR3 is built from 14 residues. The germline CDR1 and CDR2 sequences are SGHTA and FQGNSA. Trimming removed 2 bases from V and 2 bases from J; junction bases left unmatched: 2. The DNA of the CDR3 is TGTGCCAGCAGCTTATCGACAGGGAACTATGGCTACACCTTC. Encoded protein: CASSLSTGNYGYTF.

The V gene is TRBV14, the J gene TRBJ1-1; no clear D. Germline assignment: CDR1 SGHDN and CDR2 FVKESK. V lost 6 bases to trimming and J lost 1 base, with 12 bases between them. The CDR3 sequence is 14 residues long. The CDR3 loop is CASSTGVTNTEAFF. CDR3 DNA: TGTGCCAGCAGTACCGGGGTTACGAACACTGAAGCTTTCTTT.

The chain combines TRBV9 with TRBJ2-7; 11 nucleotides line up with TRBD2. This CDR3 contains 17 residues. Germline V gene lookup returns CDR1 SGDLS and CDR2 YYNGEE. The V segment lost 0 bases and the J segment 5 bases; nucleotides outside the gene matches: 10. Written as DNA, the CDR3 is TGTGCCAGCAGCGTAGGTCCCCCAACTAGCGGGAGCCACGAGCAGTACTTC. Residues: CASSVGPPTSGSHEQYF.

The chain has TRBV19 and TRBJ2-7; D might be TRBD1 (6 bases). V was cut by 4 bases and J by 11 bases, with 9 bases left in between. Germline-derived CDR1 and CDR2 are LNHDA and SQIVND (reference sequence). This CDR3 has 10 residues. CDR3 region: CASSKKGEYF. CDR3 in DNA: TGTGCCAGTAGTAAGAAGGGGGAGTACTTC.

The chain links TRBV28 to TRBJ1-1; possible D gene TRBD1, 6 bases. V lost 6 bases to trimming and J lost 4 bases, with 15 bases between them. Germline assignment: CDR1 MDHEN and CDR2 SYDVKM. This CDR3 has 14 amino acids. The CDR3 DNA reads TGTGCCAGCAGCACAGTGAGGGGGAGCACTGAAGCTTTCTTT. It yields the protein CASSTVRGSTEAFF.

This rearrangement joins TRBV4-3 to TRBJ2-3; 8 bases agree with TRBD2. Germline loops: CDR1 LGHNA, CDR2 YSLEER. CDR3 size: 17 residues. V dropped 0 bases and J dropped 4; count of bases not matched to a gene: 9. DNA for the CDR3: TGCGCCAGCAGCCAAGACCCGTGGAGCGGGAGCGCAGATACGCAGTATTTT. Amino acid sequence: CASSQDPWSGSADTQYF.

The V and J genes are TRBV7-8 and TRBJ1-2, with D perhaps TRBD1 (6 bases). The CDR3 is made up of 15 amino acids. Germline assignment: CDR1 SGHVS and CDR2 FQNEAQ. With 2 bases removed from V and 8 bases from J, the gap between germline ends came to 18 bases. The DNA of the CDR3 is TGTGCCAGCAGCTTACTAGGGGGGGGCGCTGGCGGCTACACCTTC. This translates into CASSLLGGGAGGYTF.

J is TRBJ2-7 and V is TRBV7-9, with 9 bases aligning to TRBD1. The CDR3 has 15 amino acids. Unmatched junction bases numbered 4, after V lost 1 base and J lost 3 bases. Germline V gene sequence: CDR1 SEHNR, CDR2 FQNEAQ (reference sequence). The CDR3 region is CASSLGGQGNYEQYF. For the CDR3, the DNA is TGTGCCAGCAGCTTAGGGGGACAGGGTAACTACGAGCAGTACTTC.